Below, one T cell receptor (beta chain) is given with its context. What it binds is unknown. After removal of 3 bases from V and 5 bases from J, the junction contained 11 bases not matched to a gene. Germline V gene lookup returns CDR1 LNHDA and CDR2 SQIVND (reference sequence). The CDR3 is made up of 17 amino acids. The data were obtained in a study of CD8 T cells in Susac syndrome. General observations from the study: The authors acknowledged that their TCR sequencing and HLA analysis involved a relatively small number of individuals.

The authors reverse transcribed about 0.45 to 1 ug RNA with random hexamers. Amplification of TCR beta CDR3 used immunoSEQ multiplex PCR across 54 Vbeta and 13 Jbeta. A single record per CDR3 protein comes from TCRdb applying MiXCR to the immunoSEQ multiplex PCR reads. The repertoire holds 150,000 to 190,000 distinct CDR3 sequences, with less than 97% as singletons. CD8+ and CD4+ blood T cells underwent TCR beta sequencing. Relapsing-remitting disease, either stable or active, was present in the multiple sclerosis controls, who were treatment-naive patients. The source of this sequence is a human donor with multiple sclerosis. Sequencing was done on a sample of CD8+ T cells from PBMCs. The gene calls are TRBV19 and TRBJ2-7; 12 nucleotides line up with TRBD2. This chain's CDR3 is CASSIRLAGEIPDEQYF. The CDR3 DNA is TGTGCCAGTAGTATTCGACTAGCGGGGGAGATACCCGACGAGCAGTACTTC.